This entry is about one TCR beta chain. This specimen belongs to a study of blood T cell repertoires in COVID-19. The CDR3 covers 15 residues. V dropped 2 bases and J dropped 8; count of bases not matched to a gene: 11. CDR1 is MGHDK and CDR2 is SYGVNS in the germline V gene. Only in-frame clones appear in the TCRdb table, and some are missing; sequencing was by immunoSEQ multiplex PCR. The sample has hundreds of thousands of clones; around 82% are singletons. Material for sequencing was peripheral blood. This sequence joins TRBV25-1 and TRBJ1-2; 7 nucleotides agree with TRBD1. This receptor was taken from a woman older than 75 with acute or convalescent COVID-19. CDR3 DNA: TGTGCCAGCAGTGAACCCCTGGGGACAGCGTCGGGCTACACCTTC. It encodes CASSEPLGTASGYTF.